The 27 T cell receptor beta chains given below trace back to one sample, sequenced in a study of blood T cells in healthy people across ages. Using a J-beta primer mix together with a sample-barcoded 5' primer, a second PCR was run for roughly 6 to 12 cycles. TCRdb independently ran MiXCR on the 5' RACE reads; one entry per CDR3 protein. The data contain 1 million to 1.2 million distinct CDR3 sequences, under 40% of them singletons. Sequenced: blood. These receptors were collected from a man younger than 35 in good health.

The chain couples TRBV5-1 to TRBJ2-3; D possibly corresponds to TRBD2 (5 bases). The CDR3 has 14 residues. With 5 bases removed from V and 0 bases from J, the gap between germline ends came to 10 bases. Germline V gene lookup returns CDR1 SGHRS and CDR2 YFSETQ. The CDR3 nucleotides are TGCGCCAGCAGTGCGGGTGATAGCACAGATACGCAGTATTTT. It yields the protein CASSAGDSTDTQYF.

This clonotype was observed a few times. The chain has TRBV20-1 and TRBJ2-5, with 12 bases identical to TRBD2. Germline V CDR1 and CDR2: DFQATT, SNEGSKA (reference sequence). This CDR3 has 15 amino acids. V shed 1 base and J 4 bases; nucleotides not matched to a gene: 4. CDR3 loop: CSARVGTSGRETQYF. The CDR3 bases are TGCAGTGCTAGAGTCGGGACTAGCGGGCGAGAGACCCAGTACTTC.

The chain links TRBV15 to TRBJ1-1; TRBD1 aligns across 9 bases. This CDR3 comprises 16 residues. CDR1 and CDR2 from the germline V gene are LNHNV and YYDKDF (reference sequence). Unmatched junction bases numbered 6, after V lost 1 base and J lost 3 bases. The CDR3 coding sequence is TGTGCCACCAGCAGAGGGACAGGGGCGAAAGACACTGAAGCTTTCTTT. Translated, it gives CATSRGTGAKDTEAFF.

The chain employs TRBV29-1 and TRBJ1-5; no reliable D call. The CDR3 runs to 12 residues. V was shortened by 4 bases and J by 7 bases, with 11 bases between the two germline ends. Germline V lookup: CDR1 SQVTM, CDR2 ANQGSEA. DNA for the CDR3: TGCAGCGTTGCGGTATTCGGCCAGCCCCAGCATTTT. Translating it yields CSVAVFGQPQHF.

This clonotype has a count of ten or more. This rearrangement joins TRBV20-1 to TRBJ2-7; TRBD1 is a possible D gene (5 bases). This CDR3 has 12 residues. Germline CDR1 is DFQATT and CDR2 is SNEGSKA (reference sequence). V was shortened by 0 bases and J by 5 bases, with 8 bases between the two germline ends. This CDR3 reads CSARDQGHEQYF. The DNA for the CDR3 is TGCAGTGCTAGAGATCAGGGCCACGAGCAGTACTTC.

The J gene is TRBJ1-2, the V gene TRBV4-2, with a possible D match to TRBD1 (5 bases). Deletions cut 4 bases from V and 1 base from J, with 16 bases between. The CDR3 contains 16 residues. CDR1 is LGHNA, CDR2 YNFKEQ, per germline. CDR3 protein: CASSRGGGGDNYGYTF. In nucleotides, the CDR3 is TGTGCCAGCAGCCGGGGGGGTGGCGGCGATAACTATGGCTACACCTTC.

The chain recombines TRBV27 with TRBJ1-2; TRBD1 might be the D (6 bases). Per the germline V gene, CDR1 is MNHEY and CDR2 is SMNVEV (reference sequence). Trimming cost V 8 bases and J 3 bases, with 22 bases left between them. CDR3 length: 16 residues. CDR3 coding DNA: TGTGCCAGCCGGGATCCCATAGGGGGTCCTTACTATGGCTACACCTTC. Translating gives CASRDPIGGPYYGYTF.

This clonotype was observed many times. This sequence joins TRBV6-5 and TRBJ1-1; D gene ambiguous. The germline V gene has CDR1 MNHEY and CDR2 SVGAGI. CDR3 length equals 16 residues. Trimming took off 6 bases at V and 4 bases at J, with 21 bases between the two ends. The CDR3 sequence is CASSPPRELLGTEAFF. The CDR3 nucleotides are TGTGCCAGCAGCCCCCCAAGGGAATTATTGGGCACTGAAGCTTTCTTT.

Concerning this clonotype itself: The junction shows a germline mismatch at one end, possibly a read error. The genes are TRBV6-6 and TRBJ2-3, with D perhaps matching TRBD1 or TRBD2 (5 bases each). The germline CDR1 and CDR2 sequences are MNHNY and SVGAGI (reference sequence). The CDR3 contains 16 residues. The chain's CDR3 is CASSWGTNFDTDSQYF. CDR3 coding DNA: TGTGCCAGCAGCTGGGGGACCAACTTCGACACAGATTCGCAGTATTTT.

The V gene is TRBV2, the J gene TRBJ1-2; no definite D call. The CDR3 totals 10 residues. Per germline, CDR1 SNHLY and CDR2 FYNNEI. V shed 7 bases and J shed 6 bases, with 6 bases lying between them. DNA of the CDR3: TGTGCCAGCACCGTAAATGGCTACACCTTC. This sequence encodes CASTVNGYTF.

This chain joins TRBV5-5 and TRBJ2-3; 8 nucleotides line up with TRBD2. The V and J ends lost 2 bases and 4 bases, in that order; junction bases with no gene match: 6. The CDR3 length is 15 residues. Germline CDR1 SGHKS, CDR2 YYEKEE (reference sequence). The CDR3 loop reads CASSFTSGEADTQYF. The CDR3 bases are TGTGCCAGCAGCTTCACTAGCGGAGAGGCAGATACGCAGTATTTT.

This clonotype was picked up a small number of times. This chain links TRBV29-1 with TRBJ1-2; 7 bases line up with TRBD1. Germline assignment: CDR1 SQVTM and CDR2 ANQGSEA. V trimming: 6 bases; J trimming: 8 bases; junction bases outside the gene matches: 12. CDR3 length equals 13 residues. The CDR3 here is CSVPIPDRVGYTF. The DNA of the CDR3 is TGCAGCGTCCCCATTCCCGACAGGGTAGGCTACACCTTC.

The chain employs TRBV29-1 and TRBJ1-4; a weak D match, TRBD1 (5 bases). Germline CDR1 is SQVTM and CDR2 is ANQGSEA. Trimming removed 4 bases at V and 5 bases at J, with 11 bases between. This CDR3 contains 13 residues. This CDR3 is CSVGDGYNEKLFF. CDR3 in DNA: TGCAGCGTTGGGGACGGCTACAATGAAAAACTGTTTTTT.

The rearrangement links TRBV27 to TRBJ2-1; 9 positions agree with TRBD2. This CDR3 has 15 residues. V lost 3 bases and J lost 8; bases outside the gene matches: 8. CDR1 is MNHEY, CDR2 SMNVEV, per germline (reference sequence). The CDR3: CASSFLAGKTDEQFF. CDR3 nucleotides: TGTGCCAGCAGTTTTCTAGCGGGGAAAACCGATGAGCAGTTCTTC.

This clonotype was seen at least ten times. This sequence joins TRBV4-2 and TRBJ2-7; tentatively, D is TRBD1 (5 bases). CDR3 length equals 17 residues. Deletions cut 0 bases from V and 4 bases from J, with 19 bases between. Germline CDR1 reads LGHNA; CDR2 reads YNFKEQ. CDR3 residues: CASSQDLGAESLYEQYF. DNA of the CDR3: TGTGCCAGCAGCCAAGATCTTGGGGCGGAGTCACTATACGAGCAGTACTTC.

This clonotype was counted ten times or more. The chain employs TRBV6-1 and TRBJ2-3; D remains unclear. Germline V gives CDR1 MNHNS, CDR2 SASEGT. The CDR3 has 14 amino acids. V shed 3 bases and J shed 0 bases, with 7 bases lying between them. The CDR3: CASSDRWSTDTQYF. CDR3 nucleotide sequence: TGTGCCAGCAGTGACCGATGGAGCACAGATACGCAGTATTTT.

The rearrangement joins TRBV19 to TRBJ2-1, with a tentative D call TRBD2 (6 bases). CDR3 length: 13 amino acids. Deletions cut 8 bases from V and 7 bases from J, with 15 bases between. Per germline, CDR1 LNHDA and CDR2 SQIVND (reference sequence). DNA for the CDR3: TGTGCCAGTGGAAAGAGAGGAGGGAATGAGCAGTTCTTC. Translated, it gives CASGKRGGNEQFF.

V and J are TRBV28 and TRBJ2-1, with D possibly being TRBD1 or TRBD2 (5 bases each). Germline V gives CDR1 MDHEN, CDR2 SYDVKM. The germline V and J ends were trimmed by 3 bases and 3 bases, with 12 bases remaining between them. This CDR3 is 15 amino acids long. The CDR3 DNA reads as TGTGCCAGCAGTTTCCGGGACCTACGCTACAATGAGCAGTTCTTC. Amino acid sequence: CASSFRDLRYNEQFF.

J is TRBJ2-5 and V is TRBV15, with D uncertain. The DNA end lines up better with TRBJ2-7; the J call may be wrong. CDR3 length equals 13 residues. Germline V CDR1 and CDR2: LNHNV, YYDKDF (reference sequence). CDR3 loop: CATSRDPLGEQYF. In DNA form, the CDR3 reads TGTGCCACCAGCAGAGATCCCTTAGGCGAGCAGTACTTC.

The chain recombines TRBV6-1 with TRBJ2-2, with 7 positions matching TRBD1. The germline gives CDR1 MNHNS, CDR2 SASEGT. CDR3 length: 15 amino acids. Trimming at V came to 3 bases and at J to 5 bases, leaving 6 bases not matched to a gene. In DNA, the CDR3 is TGTGCCAGCAGTGAGCCCGGGACAGTTACCGGGGAGCTGTTTTTT. It specifies CASSEPGTVTGELFF.

The chain combines TRBV12-3 or TRBV12-4 with TRBJ2-5; TRBD2 matches at 8 bases. The CDR3 runs to 15 residues. J lost 11 bases, V lost 6 bases, and 17 bases had no gene match. The CDR3 DNA is TGTGCCAGCAGCCCCACTAGCGGAAAATACAATGAGCAGTACTTC. Residues: CASSPTSGKYNEQYF.

This clonotype was seen a handful of times. The gene calls are TRBV12-3 or TRBV12-4 and TRBJ1-2; 7 bases match TRBD1. V lost 6 bases to trimming and J lost 4 bases; unmatched junction nucleotides: 11. The CDR3 has 15 residues. CDR3 amino acids: CASSLEGAGSYGYTF. CDR3 bases: TGTGCCAGCAGCCTGGAGGGGGCAGGCAGCTATGGCTACACCTTC.

The sample holds one count of this clonotype. A much more abundant neighbour one base away suggests this may be a read error. The chain recombines TRBV5-1 with TRBJ2-3, with TRBD1 matching over 8 bases. This CDR3 region has 15 residues. Germline V gene lookup returns CDR1 SGHRS and CDR2 YFSETQ. V gave up 0 bases and J gave up 4 bases; unmatched junction bases: 4. The CDR3 sequence: CASSLARGPADTQYF. The CDR3 nucleotides are TGCGCCAGCAGCTTGGCCAGGGGGCCCGCAGATACGCAGTATTTT.

This clonotype appeared a few times. The chain couples TRBV6-2 or TRBV6-3 to TRBJ2-3, with no clear D. The CDR3 spans 16 residues. The germline V gene has CDR1 MNHEY and CDR2 SVGEGT. Trimming shortened V by 6 bases and J by 6 bases, and 22 bases separated the two germline ends. The CDR3, as DNA: TGTGCCAGCAGCCAGTGGATAAGTGGGCCGGCGGATACGCAGTATTTT. This translates into CASSQWISGPADTQYF.

This clonotype showed up many times. The CDR3 region is CASGALETDTQYF. Written as DNA, the CDR3 is TGTGCCAGCGGGGCCCTGGAGACAGATACGCAGTATTTT. V gene TRBV2 combines with J gene TRBJ2-3, with D perhaps TRBD1 (5 bases). V was pared by 8 bases and J by 3 bases, with 12 bases between. The CDR3 runs 13 residues. Germline V gene lookup returns CDR1 SNHLY and CDR2 FYNNEI.

The V gene is TRBV28, the J gene TRBJ2-3, with D hard to call. Germline V CDR1 and CDR2: MDHEN, SYDVKM. The V gene lost 7 bases and the J gene lost 0 bases, with 11 bases spanning the gap. CDR3 size: 14 residues. The CDR3 sequence: CASTLWGSTDTQYF. DNA for the CDR3: TGTGCCAGCACCCTCTGGGGTAGCACAGATACGCAGTATTTT.

Only a few counts were recorded for this clonotype. The rearrangement uses TRBV7-2 and TRBJ2-3; 7 nucleotides agree with TRBD2. Germline loops: CDR1 SGHTA, CDR2 FQGNSA. The CDR3 extends over 15 amino acids. The V segment lost 0 bases and the J segment 5 bases; nucleotides outside the gene matches: 5. In nucleotides, the CDR3 is TGTGCCAGCAGCTTAGCGGGGGGGTTCGTAGATACGCAGTATTTT. Protein sequence: CASSLAGGFVDTQYF. Full variable domain (remainder filled in from reference TRBV7-2 and TRBJ2-3): GAGVSQSPSNKVTEKGKDVELRCDPISGHTALYWYRQSLGQGLEFLIYFQGNSAPDKSGLPSDRFSAERTGGSVSTLTIQRTQQEDSAVYLCASSLAGGFVDTQYFGPGTRLTVL.